The following is a T cell receptor beta chain sequence with its context. What it recognizes is unknown. A much larger clone sits a single nucleotide away, making a read error possible. The source of the sample is a study of metastatic and nonmetastatic thyroid tumors. The wider study: Comparison of repertoires was carried out across blood and tumor or nodule tissue from malignant and benign thyroid patients.

Authors' processing steps: What underpinned the distant-metastasis classifier for papillary thyroid cancer was the set of CDR3 differences across clinicopathological groups. TCRdb re-analyzed the PCR reads through MiXCR. The V and J calls, along with clone size, are taken from TCRdb and not from the paper's own processing. The sample holds around 53,000 clones, 20% seen once. General study points: When malignant thyroid tumors were compared with benign nodules, TCR beta diversity was reportedly significantly higher in the malignant tumors. This held in both blood and tumor samples.

The ends were cut back, 3 bases at V and 5 bases at J, with 16 bases in the middle. Germline CDR1 reads KGHDR; CDR2 reads SFDVKD. The CDR3 has 16 amino acids. The entire patient cohort was treatment-naive prior to thyroid surgery. The V call is TRBV24-1, the J call TRBJ2-1, with D possibly TRBD1 on 6 matching bases. This clonotype originated in a female donor with papillary thyroid cancer or a benign thyroid nodule (not recorded which). Some clones in this sample may be carry-over from other donors' samples. The sequencing sample was made of blood. The CDR3 DNA reads TGTGCCACCAGTGATCCCTCCCTCGACAGGCACAATGAGCAGTTCTTC. Protein product: CATSDPSLDRHNEQFF.